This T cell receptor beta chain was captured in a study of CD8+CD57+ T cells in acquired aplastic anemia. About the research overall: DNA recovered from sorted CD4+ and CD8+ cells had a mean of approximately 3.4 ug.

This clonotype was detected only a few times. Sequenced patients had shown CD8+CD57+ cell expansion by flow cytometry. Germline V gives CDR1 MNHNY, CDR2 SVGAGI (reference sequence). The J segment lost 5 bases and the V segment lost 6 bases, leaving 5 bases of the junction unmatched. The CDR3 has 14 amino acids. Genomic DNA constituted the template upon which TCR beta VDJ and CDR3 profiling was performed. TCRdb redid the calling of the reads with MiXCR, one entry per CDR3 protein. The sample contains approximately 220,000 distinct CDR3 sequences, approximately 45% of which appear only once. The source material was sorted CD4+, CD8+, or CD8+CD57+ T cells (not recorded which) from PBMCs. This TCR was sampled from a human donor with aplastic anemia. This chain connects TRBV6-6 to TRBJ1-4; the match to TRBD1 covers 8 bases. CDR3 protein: CASSRTGGNEKLFF. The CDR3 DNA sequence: TGTGCCAGCAGCCGTACAGGGGGAAATGAAAAACTGTTTTTT.